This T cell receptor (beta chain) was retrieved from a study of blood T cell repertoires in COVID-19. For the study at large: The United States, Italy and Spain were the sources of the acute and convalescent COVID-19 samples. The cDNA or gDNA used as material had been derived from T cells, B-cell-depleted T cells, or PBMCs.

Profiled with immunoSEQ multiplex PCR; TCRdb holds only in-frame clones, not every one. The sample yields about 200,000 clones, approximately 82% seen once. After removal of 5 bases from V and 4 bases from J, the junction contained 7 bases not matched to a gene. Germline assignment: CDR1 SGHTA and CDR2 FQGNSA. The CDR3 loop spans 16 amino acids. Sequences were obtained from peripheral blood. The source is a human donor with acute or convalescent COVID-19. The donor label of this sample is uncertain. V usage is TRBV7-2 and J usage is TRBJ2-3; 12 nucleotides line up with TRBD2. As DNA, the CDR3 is TGTGCCAGCAGCACACGGACTAGCGGGAACCCAGATACGCAGTATTTT. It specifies CASSTRTSGNPDTQYF. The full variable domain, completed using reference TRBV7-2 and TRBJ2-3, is GAGVSQSPSNKVTEKGKDVELRCDPISGHTALYWYRQSLGQGLEFLIYFQGNSAPDKSGLPSDRFSAERTGGSVSTLTIQRTQQEDSAVYLCASSTRTSGNPDTQYFGPGTRLTVL.